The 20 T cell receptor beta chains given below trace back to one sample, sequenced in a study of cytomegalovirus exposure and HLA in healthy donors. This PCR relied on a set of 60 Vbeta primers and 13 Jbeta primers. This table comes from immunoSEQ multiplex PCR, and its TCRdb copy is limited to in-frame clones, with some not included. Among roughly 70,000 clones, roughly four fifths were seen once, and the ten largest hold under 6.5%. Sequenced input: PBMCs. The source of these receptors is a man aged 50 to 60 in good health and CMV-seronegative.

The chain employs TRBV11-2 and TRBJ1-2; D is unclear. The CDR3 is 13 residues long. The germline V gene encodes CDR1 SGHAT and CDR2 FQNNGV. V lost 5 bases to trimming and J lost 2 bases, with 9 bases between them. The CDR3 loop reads CASSMRVNYGYTF. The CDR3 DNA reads TGTGCCAGCAGCATGAGGGTGAACTATGGCTACACCTTC.

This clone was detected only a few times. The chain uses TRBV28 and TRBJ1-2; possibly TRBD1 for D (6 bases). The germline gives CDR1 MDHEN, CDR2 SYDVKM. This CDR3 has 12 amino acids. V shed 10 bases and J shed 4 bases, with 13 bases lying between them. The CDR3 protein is CATSRQVYGYTF. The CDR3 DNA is TGTGCCACTTCTCGACAGGTCTATGGCTACACCTTC.

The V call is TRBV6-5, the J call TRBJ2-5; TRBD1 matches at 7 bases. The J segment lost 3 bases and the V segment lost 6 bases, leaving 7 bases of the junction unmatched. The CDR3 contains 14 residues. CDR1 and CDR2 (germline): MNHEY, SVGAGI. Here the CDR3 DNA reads TGTGCCAGCAGACCTTACGGGACAGAAGAGACCCAGTACTTC. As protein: CASRPYGTEETQYF.

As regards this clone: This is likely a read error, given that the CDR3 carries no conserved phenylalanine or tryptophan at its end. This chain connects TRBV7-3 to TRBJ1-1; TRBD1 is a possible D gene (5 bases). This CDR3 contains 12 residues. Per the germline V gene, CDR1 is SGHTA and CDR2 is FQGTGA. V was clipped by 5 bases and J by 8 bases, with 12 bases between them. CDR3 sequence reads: CASSRGGEEAFV. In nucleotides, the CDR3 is TGTGCCAGCAGCCGAGGAGGGGAAGAAGCTTTCGTT.

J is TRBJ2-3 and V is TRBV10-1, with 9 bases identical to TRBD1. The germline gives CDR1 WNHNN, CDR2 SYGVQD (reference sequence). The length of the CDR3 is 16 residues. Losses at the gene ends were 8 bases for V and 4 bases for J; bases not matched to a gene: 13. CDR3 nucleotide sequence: TGCGCCAGCTCCTACCCGGGGACAGGGACTTCAGATACGCAGTATTTT. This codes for CASSYPGTGTSDTQYF.

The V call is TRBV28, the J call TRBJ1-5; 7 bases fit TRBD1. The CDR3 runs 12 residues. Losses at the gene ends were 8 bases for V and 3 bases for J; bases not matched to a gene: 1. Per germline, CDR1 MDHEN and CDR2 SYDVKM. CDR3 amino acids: CASGTVNQPQHF. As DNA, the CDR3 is TGTGCCAGCGGGACAGTCAATCAGCCCCAGCATTTT.

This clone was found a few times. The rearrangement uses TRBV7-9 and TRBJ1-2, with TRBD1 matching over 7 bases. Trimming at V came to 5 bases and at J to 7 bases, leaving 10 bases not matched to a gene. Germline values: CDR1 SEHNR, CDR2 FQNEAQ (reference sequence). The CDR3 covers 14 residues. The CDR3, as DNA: TGTGCCAGCAGCCCCGGACAGGAACGAAGTGGCTACACCTTC. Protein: CASSPGQERSGYTF.

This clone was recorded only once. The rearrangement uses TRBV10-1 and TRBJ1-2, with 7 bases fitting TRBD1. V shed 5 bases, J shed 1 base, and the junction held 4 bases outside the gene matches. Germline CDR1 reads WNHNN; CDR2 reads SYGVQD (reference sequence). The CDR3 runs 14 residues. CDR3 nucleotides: TGCGCCAGCAGTACAGGGGACCATAACTATGGCTACACCTTC. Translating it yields CASSTGDHNYGYTF.

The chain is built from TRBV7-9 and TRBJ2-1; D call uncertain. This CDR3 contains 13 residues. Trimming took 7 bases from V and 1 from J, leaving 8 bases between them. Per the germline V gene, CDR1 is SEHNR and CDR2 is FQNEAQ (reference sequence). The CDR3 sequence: CASIGWSYNEQFF. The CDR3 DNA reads TGTGCCAGCATCGGGTGGTCCTACAATGAGCAGTTCTTC.

Written as DNA, the CDR3 is TGTGCCAGCAGAAGTGGACGCGGGGGGACTGAAGCTTTCTTT. Translated, it gives CASRSGRGGTEAFF. The rearrangement links TRBV6-5 to TRBJ1-1, with D maybe TRBD1 (5 bases). V was pared by 6 bases and J by 5 bases, with 16 bases between. Germline CDR1 and CDR2: MNHEY and SVGAGI. The CDR3 runs 14 residues.

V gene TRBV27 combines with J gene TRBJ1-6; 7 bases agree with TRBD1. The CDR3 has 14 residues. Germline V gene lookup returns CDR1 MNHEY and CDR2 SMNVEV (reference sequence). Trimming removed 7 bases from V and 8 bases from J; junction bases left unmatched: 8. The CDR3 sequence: CASTKSGGYSPLHF. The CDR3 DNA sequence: TGTGCCAGCACCAAGTCAGGGGGGTATTCACCCCTCCACTTT.

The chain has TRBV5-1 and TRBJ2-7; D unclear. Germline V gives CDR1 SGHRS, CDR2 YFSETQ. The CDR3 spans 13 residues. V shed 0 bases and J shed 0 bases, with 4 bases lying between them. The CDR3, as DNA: TGCGCCAGCAGCTTGGACGGCTCCTACGAGCAGTACTTC. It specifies CASSLDGSYEQYF. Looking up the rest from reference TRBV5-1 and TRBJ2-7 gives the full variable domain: KAGVTQTPRYLIKTRGQQVTLSCSPISGHRSVSWYQQTPGQGLQFLFEYFSETQRNKGNFPGRFSGRQFSNSRSEMNVSTLELGDSALYLCASSLDGSYEQYFGPGTRLTVT.

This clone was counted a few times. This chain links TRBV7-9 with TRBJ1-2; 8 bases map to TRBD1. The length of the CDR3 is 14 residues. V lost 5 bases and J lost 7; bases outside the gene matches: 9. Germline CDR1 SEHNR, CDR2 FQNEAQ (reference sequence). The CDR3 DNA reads TGTGCCAGCAGCGACGCCCGGACAGGGTTTGGCTACACCTTC. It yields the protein CASSDARTGFGYTF.

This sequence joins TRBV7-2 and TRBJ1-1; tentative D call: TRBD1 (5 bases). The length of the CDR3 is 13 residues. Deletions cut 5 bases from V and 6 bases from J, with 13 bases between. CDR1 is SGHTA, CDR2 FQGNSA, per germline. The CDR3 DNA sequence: TGTGCCAGCAGCCCCAGGGCGCCAGCTGAAGCTTTCTTT. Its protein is CASSPRAPAEAFF.

The CDR3 spells CASSPRLGTGRTDTQYF. CDR3 bases: TGTGCCAGCAGCCCCAGATTGGGGACAGGGAGAACAGATACGCAGTATTTT. V and J are TRBV7-6 and TRBJ2-3; 9 nucleotides agree with TRBD1. Germline V gene data show CDR1 as SGHVS and CDR2 as FNYEAQ. This CDR3 is 17 amino acids long. V lost 5 bases to trimming and J lost 3 bases; unmatched junction nucleotides: 12.

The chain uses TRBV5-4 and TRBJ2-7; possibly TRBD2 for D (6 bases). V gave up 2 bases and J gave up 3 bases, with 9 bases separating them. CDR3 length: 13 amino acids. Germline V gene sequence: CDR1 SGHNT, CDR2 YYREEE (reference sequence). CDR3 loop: CASSFGGVYEQYF. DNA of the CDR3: TGTGCCAGCAGCTTCGGAGGGGTCTACGAGCAGTACTTC.

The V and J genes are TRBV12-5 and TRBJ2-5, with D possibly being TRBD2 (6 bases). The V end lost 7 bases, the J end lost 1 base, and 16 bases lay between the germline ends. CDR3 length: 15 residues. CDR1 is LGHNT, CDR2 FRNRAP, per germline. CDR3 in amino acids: CASDKEEEGQETQYF. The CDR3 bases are TGTGCTAGTGACAAAGAGGAGGAGGGCCAAGAGACCCAGTACTTC.

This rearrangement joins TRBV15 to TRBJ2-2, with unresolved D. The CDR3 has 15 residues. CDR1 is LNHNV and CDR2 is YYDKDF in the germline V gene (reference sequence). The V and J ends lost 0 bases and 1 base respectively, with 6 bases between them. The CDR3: CATSRDSGNTGELFF. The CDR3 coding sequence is TGTGCCACCAGCAGAGATTCGGGGAACACCGGGGAGCTGTTTTTT.

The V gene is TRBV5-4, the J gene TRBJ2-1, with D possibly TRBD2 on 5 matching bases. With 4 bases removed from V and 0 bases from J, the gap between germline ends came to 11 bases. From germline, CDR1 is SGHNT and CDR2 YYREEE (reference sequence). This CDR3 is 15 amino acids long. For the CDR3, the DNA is TGTGCCAGCAGCGCAACTAGGAGCTCCTACAATGAGCAGTTCTTC. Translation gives CASSATRSSYNEQFF.

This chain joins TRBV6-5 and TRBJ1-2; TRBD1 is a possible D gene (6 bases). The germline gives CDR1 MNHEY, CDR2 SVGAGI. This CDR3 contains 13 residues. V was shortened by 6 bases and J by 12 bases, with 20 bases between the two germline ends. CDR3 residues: CASRPTGSGSNTF. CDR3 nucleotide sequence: TGTGCCAGCAGACCCACAGGGTCGGGGAGTAACACCTTC.